This paragraph covers one T cell receptor (beta chain) sequence. Its antigen remains unidentified. This sample is drawn from a study of tumor-infiltrating lymphocytes in localized non-small cell lung cancer. Looking at the study overall: Several tumor histologies, both smoking statuses, and some post-neoadjuvant chemotherapy samples were included. Each patient gave resected tumor and non-adjacent uninvolved lung tissue.

From germline, CDR1 is MDHEN and CDR2 SYDVKM. Trimming left V 6 bases short and J 4 bases short, with 15 bases between. This CDR3 region has 15 residues. The protocol was immunoSEQ multiplex PCR, while the TCRdb copy is restricted to in-frame clones and leaves out a portion. Altogether fewer than 8,500 clones are present, around 73% being singletons, with the ten largest covering 7.5% to 10%. Study-level findings and limits: No link was found between tumor T-cell fraction and recurrence-free survival. Different pieces of the same tissue went to different assays, confounding technical variation with intratumor heterogeneity.

The chain links TRBV28 to TRBJ1-4; D possibly corresponds to TRBD1 (6 bases). This receptor was identified in a human donor with non-small cell lung cancer. Sequenced input: lung tumor tissue. The CDR3 is CASSLGGQINEKLFF. For the CDR3, the DNA is TGTGCCAGCAGCCTCGGGGGCCAAATTAATGAAAAACTGTTTTTT. Full variable domain (remainder filled in from reference TRBV28 and TRBJ1-4): DVKVTQSSRYLVKRTGEKVFLECVQDMDHENMFWYRQDPGLGLRLIYFSYDVKMKEKGDIPEGYSVSREKKERFSLILESASTNQTSMYLCASSLGGQINEKLFFGSGTQLSVL.